The sample holds a few counts of the clone carrying this T cell receptor beta chain. Its antigen is undetermined. These data belong to a study of cytomegalovirus exposure and HLA in healthy donors. Study-wide results and caveats: Earlier analysis looked at TCR beta V segments, and most were productive about 87% or about 30% of the time.

Trimming took 5 bases from V and 9 from J, leaving 14 bases between them. The CDR3 has 13 amino acids. Germline CDR1 and CDR2: SGHTA and FQGTGA. The primer mix had 60 Vbeta and 13 Jbeta primers. Clones were sequenced by immunoSEQ multiplex PCR, and TCRdb holds only the in-frame ones, with some missing. This table holds 100,000 to 150,000 clones, 75% to 90% found once. The genes are TRBV7-3 and TRBJ2-1, with a tentative D call TRBD1 (5 bases). The specimen was PBMCs. The sequence was collected from a middle-aged woman in good health and CMV-seropositive. CDR3 DNA sequence: TGTGCCAGCAGCACCGACAGATTGAGTGAGCAGTTCTTC. It specifies CASSTDRLSEQFF. The variable domain in full, completed from reference TRBV7-3 and TRBJ2-1, reads GAGVSQTPSNKVTEKGKYVELRCDPISGHTALYWYRQSLGQGPEFLIYFQGTGAADDSGLPNDRFFAVRPEGSVSTLKIQRTERGDSAVYLCASSTDRLSEQFFGPGTRLTVL.